This is a list of T cell receptor beta chains from one sample in a study of T cells in Graves' hyperthyroidism and ophthalmopathy. TCRdb redid the calling of the multiplex PCR reads with MiXCR, one entry per CDR3 protein. The sample carries about 500,000 distinct CDR3 sequences, 35% to 50% recorded once. Sequencing used peripheral blood or thyroid tissue (not recorded which). All receptors come from an adult woman with Graves' disease, either hyperthyroidism or ophthalmopathy (not recorded which). CDR3s include the opening cysteine and the closing phenylalanine or tryptophan. Fields, in order: J gene, CDR3 length, clone size, D gene, V gene, CDR3 DNA, CDR3 protein. The D gene is left open where the match is weak. Expanded clones get a size class; other rows say once, few or many, or leave the size out.

TRBJ2-2 | 15 | few | - | TRBV15 | TGTGCCACCAGCAGACCTCCTTTATTCGCCGGGGAGCTGTTTTTT | CATSRPPLFAGELFF
TRBJ2-7 | 15 | - | - | TRBV7-2 | TGTGCCAGCAGCTTAGCCACGGGTCTTGTTTACGAGCAGTACTTC | CASSLATGLVYEQYF
TRBJ2-7 | 14 | few | TRBD1 | TRBV7-9 | TGTGCCAGCAGCCGCAACAGGGGCTCCTACGAGCAGTACTTC | CASSRNRGSYEQYF
TRBJ2-5 | 14 | - | TRBD1 | TRBV7-9 | TGTGCCAGCATAGCCAGGGGGAACCAAGAGACCCAGTACTTC | CASIARGNQETQYF
TRBJ2-7 | 14 | many | - | TRBV10-2 | TGCGCCAGCAGTCCCAGCGGAGCCAACTACGAGCAGTACTTC | CASSPSGANYEQYF
TRBJ1-5 | 15 | - | TRBD1 | TRBV10-3 | TGTGCCATCAGTGGATCGACAGGGGGCAACCAGCCCCAGCATTTT | CAISGSTGGNQPQHF
TRBJ2-7 | 13 | many | TRBD1 | TRBV14 | TGTGCCAGCAGCCAGACAGGGGGCTACGAGCAGTACTTC | CASSQTGGYEQYF
TRBJ2-6 | 19 | - | - | TRBV9 | TGTGCCAGCATTCACCCCCGGGTCCCTTTTTCAACTGGGGCCAACGTCCTGACTTTC | CASIHPRVPFSTGANVLTF
TRBJ1-5 | 18 | once | - | TRBV2 | TGTGCCAGCAGTGATTCGGGGACCAGGGGAGGTCTGTATCAGCCCCAGCATTTT | CASSDSGTRGGLYQPQHF
TRBJ1-2 | 13 | - | TRBD1 | TRBV6-2/TRBV6-3 | TGTGCCAGCATCCCGGGACAGGGTAGCGGCTACACCTTC | CASIPGQGSGYTF
TRBJ1-3 | 11 | - | - | TRBV27 | TGTGCCAGCACGACGGTCGGCACCATATATTTT | CASTTVGTIYF
TRBJ2-5 | 16 | few | - | TRBV28 | TGTGCCAGCAGTTTAAGTGGTATAGGGGCAGGAGAGACCCAGTACTTC | CASSLSGIGAGETQYF
TRBJ1-2 | 12 | many | - | TRBV7-8 | TGTGCCAGCAGCCCTCTAGTGCTTGGCCACACCTTC | CASSPLVLGHTF
TRBJ2-7 | 12 | - | - | TRBV7-2 | TGTGCCAGCAGCTTAACCCCGGGCGAGCAGTACTTC | CASSLTPGEQYF
TRBJ1-1 | 14 | - | - | TRBV7-8 | TGTGCCAGCAGTTTCACCAGGGCGAACACTGAAGCTTTCTTT | CASSFTRANTEAFF
TRBJ1-2 | 12 | - | - | TRBV9 | TGTGCCAGCAGCGCCCCGTTTGATGGCTACACCTTC | CASSAPFDGYTF
TRBJ2-7 | 13 | many | TRBD2 | TRBV20-1 | TGCAGTACAACCGGGACTAGCGGGAGGGAGCAGTACTTC | CSTTGTSGREQYF
TRBJ1-4 | 14 | - | - | TRBV7-8 | TGTGCCAGCAGCTTCAGGGTGGATGGGGAAAAACTGTTTTTT | CASSFRVDGEKLFF
TRBJ1-1 | 13 | many | - | TRBV12-3/TRBV12-4 | TGTGCCAGCAGGTCAATGATGAACACTGAAGCTTTCTTT | CASRSMMNTEAFF
TRBJ1-1 | 15 | - | TRBD1 | TRBV7-9 | TGTGCCAGCGGCAGAGACAGGGAAAGGGGCACTGAAGCTTTCTTT | CASGRDRERGTEAFF
TRBJ2-7 | 15 | - | - | TRBV7-9 | TGTGCCAGCAGACCTCCCGCGGAACAGTCCTACGAGCAGTACTTC | CASRPPAEQSYEQYF
TRBJ2-2 | 12 | - | - | TRBV24-1 | TGTGCCACCAGTGATCGCGACAGGGAGCTGTTTTTT | CATSDRDRELFF
TRBJ2-7 | 14 | few | - | TRBV5-1 | TGCGCCAGCAGCTTGCTGTCTGAAGGGGGCGAGCAGTACTTC | CASSLLSEGGEQYF
TRBJ2-5 | 15 | - | TRBD1 | TRBV19 | TGTGCCAGTAGGCCTCCGGGGACAGGGGTAGAGACCCAGTACTTC | CASRPPGTGVETQYF